This TCR beta chain was recovered during a study of CD4 T cells in relation to SARS-CoV-2 and coronaviruses. Regarding the study as a whole: Pre-pandemic and post-infection samples never came from the same donor. No crossreactivity against non-spike viral proteins was tested here. Crossreactive clones expanded significantly less to SARS-CoV-2 than monoreactive clones.

CDR1 and CDR2 from the germline V gene are KGHSH and LQKENI. This CDR3 is 15 amino acids long. Trimming shortened V by 5 bases and J by 2 bases, and 15 bases separated the two germline ends. Regarding this clone: The antigen is unknown.

Naive and memory CD4+ T cell DNA was deep-sequenced without culture. Using immunoSEQ multiplex PCR, the repertoire was profiled, and TCRdb retains in-frame clones only, with some absent. The table includes about 68,000 clones, 90% to 95% detected once. Unexposed donor CD4+ T cells date from about 2011-2018, before the COVID-19 pandemic. This TCR derives from a human donor in good health. J is TRBJ1-2 and V is TRBV18, with a tentative D call TRBD1 (6 bases). Sequencing used naive CD4+ T cells from PBMCs. Subset defined: naive CD4+ T cells isolated by negative enrichment. The CDR3 nucleotides are TGTGCCAGCTCATCCATTGGACAGCCAAACTATGGCTACACCTTC. It is translated as CASSSIGQPNYGYTF.